This T cell receptor beta chain comes out of a study of blood T cell repertoires in COVID-19. The CDR3 is 13 residues long. V lost 1 base, J lost 5 bases, and 9 bases lay in between. TCRdb's copy holds only in-frame clones and misses some; the assay was immunoSEQ multiplex PCR. The sample records roughly 160,000 clones, approximately 91% being singletons. The receptor comes from a man between 18 and 29 years old with COVID-19, enrolled during active disease. The gene calls are TRBV12-3 or TRBV12-4 and TRBJ2-7, with unresolved D. Sequenced sample: peripheral blood. CDR3: CASSLVVSHEQYF. CDR3 nucleotide sequence: TGTGCCAGCAGTTTAGTCGTGAGCCACGAGCAGTACTTC.